The source of this T cell receptor (beta chain) is a study of blood T cells in healthy people across ages. Next came a second PCR, run for about 6 to 12 cycles, which used a sample-barcoded 5' primer along with a J-beta primer mix. TCRdb re-derived calls from the 5' RACE reads in MiXCR, one entry per CDR3 protein. The sample includes some 1,800,000 distinct CDR3 sequences, roughly two fifths of them seen just once. This clonotype was found a few times. The length of the CDR3 is 13 residues. Trimming stripped 5 bases from V and 5 bases from J, with 7 bases between. Germline V gene sequence: CDR1 SGHVS, CDR2 FQNEAQ.

The chain joins TRBV7-8 to TRBJ2-6; D gene ambiguous. The receptor's source is a human donor in good health. Sequencing was performed on blood. In DNA form, the CDR3 reads TGTGCCAGCAGCCTCCCGTGGGCCAACGTCCTGACTTTC. Protein product: CASSLPWANVLTF.